Listed below are T cell receptor beta chains from one sample, sequenced in a study of shared clonotypes between healthy human individuals. The repertoire was sequenced with immunoSEQ multiplex PCR; TCRdb's copy has only in-frame clones and lacks some. The profile covers 330,000 or so clones, with 70% to 75% appearing a single time and 8% to 13% taken by the ten largest. Sequenced sample: memory CD4+ T cells sorted from blood. Source of these receptors: a man aged 25-45 years in good health. The CDR3 runs from the conserved cysteine through the conserved F or W. The D gene is left open where the match is weak. Clone size is given for some rows only: seen once, a few or many times, or a class if the clone is expanded.

size: few; V: TRBV30; J: TRBJ1-1; length: 14; D: TRBD1; CDR3: CAWIATGGRTEAFF; DNA: TGTGCCTGGATCGCGACAGGGGGCCGGACTGAAGCTTTCTTT
size: .; V: TRBV2; J: TRBJ2-2; length: 15; D: .; CDR3: CASGEVAGNTGELFF; DNA: TGTGCCAGCGGCGAGGTAGCAGGGAACACCGGGGAGCTGTTTTTT
size: few; V: TRBV19; J: TRBJ2-2; length: 16; D: TRBD2; CDR3: CASRTAGGLATGELFF; DNA: TGTGCCAGTAGAACAGCGGGAGGCCTCGCCACCGGGGAGCTGTTTTTT
size: .; V: TRBV2; J: TRBJ2-3; length: 15; D: TRBD2; CDR3: CASLETSRRPDTQYF; DNA: TGTGCCAGCTTGGAGACTAGCAGGAGACCGGATACGCAGTATTTT
size: .; V: TRBV11-2; J: TRBJ1-2; length: 13; D: TRBD1; CDR3: CASSPGQGLTNTF; DNA: TGTGCCAGCAGCCCCGGACAGGGCCTGACTAACACCTTC
size: .; V: TRBV7-6; J: TRBJ2-1; length: 14; D: .; CDR3: CASSLAPLRFEQFF; DNA: TGTGCCAGCAGCTTAGCGCCCCTAAGATTTGAGCAGTTCTTC
size: .; V: TRBV9; J: TRBJ2-1; length: 17; D: TRBD2; CDR3: CASSVGTSGSLYNEQFF; DNA: TGTGCCAGCAGCGTAGGGACTAGCGGATCTCTCTACAATGAGCAGTTCTTC
size: .; V: TRBV7-9; J: TRBJ2-5; length: 16; D: TRBD1; CDR3: CASSIPGQGTGETQYF; DNA: TGTGCCAGCAGCATTCCGGGACAGGGGACGGGGGAGACCCAGTACTTC
size: few; V: TRBV5-6; J: TRBJ2-3; length: 14; D: .; CDR3: CASSLGNLAPAQYF; DNA: TGTGCCAGCAGCTTGGGAAACCTGGCCCCCGCGCAGTATTTT
size: .; V: TRBV13; J: TRBJ2-2; length: 15; D: .; CDR3: CASKGTGRDTGELFF; DNA: TGTGCCAGTAAAGGAACGGGCAGGGACACCGGGGAGCTGTTTTTT
size: .; V: TRBV5-5; J: TRBJ2-3; length: 13; D: .; CDR3: CASSLLQTNTQYF; DNA: TGTGCCAGCAGCTTACTCCAGACAAATACGCAGTATTTT
size: .; V: TRBV28; J: TRBJ2-7; length: 11; D: .; CDR3: CASSLRYEQYF; DNA: TGTGCCAGCAGTTTGCGGTACGAGCAGTACTTC
size: .; V: TRBV19; J: TRBJ2-2; length: 15; D: TRBD1; CDR3: CASQQGTYNTGELFF; DNA: TGTGCCAGCCAACAGGGGACCTATAACACCGGGGAGCTGTTTTTT
size: .; V: TRBV11-2; J: TRBJ2-3; length: 16; D: TRBD2; CDR3: CASSPRSSGSMDTQYF; DNA: TGTGCCAGCAGCCCTCGGTCTAGCGGGAGTATGGATACGCAGTATTTT
size: .; V: TRBV28; J: TRBJ1-5; length: 14; D: .; CDR3: CASSPPSSNQPQHF; DNA: TGTGCCAGCAGCCCGCCTAGTAGCAATCAGCCCCAGCATTTT
size: .; V: TRBV28; J: TRBJ1-1; length: 14; D: .; CDR3: CASIGPGGNTEAFF; DNA: TGTGCCAGCATCGGGCCCGGCGGGAACACTGAAGCTTTCTTT
size: .; V: TRBV7-9; J: TRBJ2-3; length: 17; D: .; CDR3: CASSLDVGGVGTDTQYF; DNA: TGTGCCAGCAGCTTAGACGTCGGTGGAGTAGGCACAGATACGCAGTATTTT
size: .; V: TRBV2; J: TRBJ2-2; length: 17; D: TRBD2; CDR3: CASSPFAGGPNTGELFF; DNA: TGTGCCAGCAGTCCGTTTGCGGGAGGGCCCAACACCGGGGAGCTGTTTTTT
size: many; V: TRBV7-2; J: TRBJ2-4; length: 13; D: .; CDR3: CASSLDARSIQYF; DNA: TGTGCCAGCAGCTTAGACGCTAGATCCATTCAGTACTTC
size: .; V: TRBV27; J: TRBJ2-5; length: 15; D: .; CDR3: CASSPEWTSPETQYF; DNA: TGTGCCAGCAGTCCTGAATGGACGTCCCCGGAGACCCAGTACTTC
size: .; V: TRBV5-4; J: TRBJ2-2; length: 15; D: .; CDR3: CASSFHTIGSGELFF; DNA: TGTGCCAGCAGCTTCCATACTATAGGGTCCGGGGAGCTGTTTTTT
size: .; V: TRBV28; J: TRBJ1-1; length: 12; D: .; CDR3: CASSHGLYEAFF; DNA: TGTGCCAGCAGTCATGGTTTGTATGAAGCTTTCTTT
size: .; V: TRBV7-6; J: TRBJ1-1; length: 14; D: TRBD1; CDR3: CASSNPPQGGEAFF; DNA: TGTGCCAGCAGCAACCCCCCACAGGGGGGTGAAGCTTTCTTT
size: once; V: TRBV2; J: TRBJ1-2; length: 14; D: TRBD1; CDR3: CASSDQGQVYGYTF; DNA: TGTGCCAGCAGTGATCAGGGACAGGTATATGGCTACACCTTC